This record concerns one T cell receptor (beta chain) sequence. Data came from immunoSEQ multiplex PCR; TCRdb stores just in-frame clones and leaves some out. Among fewer than 180,000 clones, about 90% were seen once, and the ten largest hold over 3.5%. This sample was included in a study of blood T cell repertoires in COVID-19. The overall study: Samples of COVID-19 (acute and convalescent) were obtained from the United States, Italy and Spain. From T cells, B-cell-depleted T cells, or PBMCs came the material, which was cDNA or gDNA.

V dropped 6 bases and J dropped 4 bases, with 15 bases sitting between them. The length of the CDR3 is 14 residues. Germline V gene sequence: CDR1 MNHEY, CDR2 SVGEGT. The chain joins TRBV6-2 or TRBV6-3 to TRBJ2-5; D might be TRBD2 (5 bases). Material for sequencing was peripheral blood. This sequence was found in a woman aged 60-75 years with active or convalescent COVID-19. The chain's CDR3 is CASSETRRRETQYF. The CDR3 region has the DNA TGTGCCAGCAGCGAAACTAGGCGGCGAGAGACCCAGTACTTC.